This T cell receptor (beta chain) originates from a study of T cells in localized non-small cell lung cancer. Using immunoSEQ multiplex PCR, the repertoire was profiled, and TCRdb retains in-frame clones only, with some absent. The sample has 65,000 to 90,000 clones, about 78% seen once. Study results and caveats: Compared with tumor, uninvolved adjacent lung displayed greater T cell clonality, ranking highest overall. Because sequencing included only one region (of the tumor), heterogeneity remains possible.

The V end lost 8 bases, the J end lost 5 bases, and 13 bases lay between the germline ends. Per germline, CDR1 SGHTA and CDR2 FQGNSA. The CDR3 loop spans 14 amino acids. This clone was seen more than once but under ten times. Its matching antigen is unknown. This TCR derives from a man aged 35-69 years with stage II squamous cell lung carcinoma. Sequences were derived from PBMCs, sampled before any cancer treatment. The chain employs TRBV7-2 and TRBJ1-6, with D tentatively TRBD1 (5 bases). The DNA of the CDR3 is TGTGCCAGCCGCCTGGGACCCGATAATTCACCCCTCCACTTT. This encodes CASRLGPDNSPLHF.